These T cell receptor beta chains were read from a single sample in a study of blood T cell repertoires in COVID-19. Sequencing was performed with immunoSEQ multiplex PCR; in TCRdb, only in-frame clones are kept and a portion is missing. The data contain around 200,000 clones, 85% of them singletons. The specimen sequenced was PBMCs or T cells enriched from blood (not recorded which). The receptors come from a man aged 35-49 years who had recovered from COVID-19. CDR3s include the opening cysteine and the closing phenylalanine or tryptophan. D genes are given only for firm matches. Some rows mark clone size as missing; the rest say once, few, many or name a class of expanded clone.

j_call: TRBJ2-7
d_call: -
clone_size: -
v_call: TRBV30
cdr3_nt: TGTGCCTGGAGTGTAAGGGGTTACGAGCAGTACTTC
cdr3_aa: CAWSVRGYEQYF

j_call: TRBJ1-2
d_call: TRBD1
clone_size: -
v_call: TRBV19
cdr3_nt: TGTGCCAGTAGTGGCAGGGGGCGCCAGGACTATGGCTACACCTTC
cdr3_aa: CASSGRGRQDYGYTF

j_call: TRBJ2-7
d_call: -
clone_size: -
v_call: TRBV27
cdr3_nt: TGTGCCAGCAGTTTAACCTGGGACACACTGGAGCGGGAGCAGTACTTC
cdr3_aa: CASSLTWDTLEREQYF

j_call: TRBJ2-1
d_call: -
clone_size: -
v_call: TRBV7-2
cdr3_nt: TGTGCCAGCAGCTTAGGCGGCAGACGTAATGAGCAGTTCTTC
cdr3_aa: CASSLGGRRNEQFF

j_call: TRBJ2-2
d_call: TRBD1
clone_size: -
v_call: TRBV5-4
cdr3_nt: TGTGCCAGCAGCTTTAAGGACAGGCGGAACACCGGGGAGCTGTTTTTT
cdr3_aa: CASSFKDRRNTGELFF

j_call: TRBJ1-5
d_call: -
clone_size: -
v_call: TRBV7-2
cdr3_nt: TGTGCCAGCAGCTTAGACAGTTATCAGCCCCAGCATTTT
cdr3_aa: CASSLDSYQPQHF

j_call: TRBJ2-5
d_call: TRBD2
clone_size: -
v_call: TRBV7-2
cdr3_nt: TGTGCCAGCAGCTTTGGGGGAGGGTACCAAGAGACCCAGTACTTC
cdr3_aa: CASSFGGGYQETQYF

j_call: TRBJ2-1
d_call: TRBD1
clone_size: -
v_call: TRBV20-1
cdr3_nt: TGCAGTGCTAGTCAAATGGACAGGGTGTTTTACAATGAGCAGTTCTTC
cdr3_aa: CSASQMDRVFYNEQFF

j_call: TRBJ1-5
d_call: -
clone_size: -
v_call: TRBV19
cdr3_nt: TGTGCCAGTACCGTTTCTAGCAATCAGCCCCAGCATTTT
cdr3_aa: CASTVSSNQPQHF

j_call: TRBJ2-7
d_call: -
clone_size: many
v_call: TRBV9
cdr3_nt: TGTGCCAGCTCCCCCATGCAACAGGGTTACTACGAGCAGTACTTC
cdr3_aa: CASSPMQQGYYEQYF

j_call: TRBJ2-3
d_call: TRBD2
clone_size: -
v_call: TRBV2
cdr3_nt: TGTGCCACCAGGACTAGCGGGAGAAGGGGAGGCACAGATACGCAGTATTTT
cdr3_aa: CATRTSGRRGGTDTQYF

j_call: TRBJ2-2
d_call: TRBD2
clone_size: once
v_call: TRBV5-3
cdr3_nt: TGTGCCAGAAGCACACACCTCCCTTTAGCGGGGAACACCGGGGAGCTGTTTTTT
cdr3_aa: CARSTHLPLAGNTGELFF

j_call: TRBJ2-3
d_call: TRBD2
clone_size: few
v_call: TRBV29-1
cdr3_nt: TGCAGCGTTGAGAGTAGCGGGAGAACAGATACGCAGTATTTT
cdr3_aa: CSVESSGRTDTQYF

j_call: TRBJ2-7
d_call: TRBD2
clone_size: -
v_call: TRBV2
cdr3_nt: TGTGCCAGCAGTGCGGGAGGGATCTCCTACGAGCAGTACTTC
cdr3_aa: CASSAGGISYEQYF

j_call: TRBJ2-4
d_call: TRBD2
clone_size: -
v_call: TRBV9
cdr3_nt: TGTGCCAGCAGCCCGGGGGGAGAGGCCAAAAACATTCAGTACTTC
cdr3_aa: CASSPGGEAKNIQYF

j_call: TRBJ2-3
d_call: TRBD2
clone_size: once
v_call: TRBV28
cdr3_nt: TGTGCCAGCCTACTAGCGGGAGGCTCAGATACGCAGTATTTT
cdr3_aa: CASLLAGGSDTQYF

j_call: TRBJ2-7
d_call: -
clone_size: -
v_call: TRBV21-1
cdr3_nt: TGTGCCAGCAGCAACGGGACAGGGGGCGCGTTAACCTACGAGCAGTACTTC
cdr3_aa: CASSNGTGGALTYEQYF